Described below is a single T cell receptor (beta chain) sequence and its context. This sample is drawn from a study of CD8 T cells in ankylosing spondylitis. 5'-RACE, quantitative and with molecular barcodes, yielded the TCR beta libraries. TCRdb reprocessed the 5' RACE reads via MiXCR and lists one record per CDR3 protein. The sample consists of a few hundred thousand distinct CDR3 sequences, roughly 20% of them appearing once. CDR3 length: 14 amino acids. V shed 3 bases and J shed 4 bases, with 14 bases lying between them. Germline loops: CDR1 DFQATT, CDR2 SNEGSKA (reference sequence). The chain recombines TRBV20-1 with TRBJ2-3; D gene unclear. The source is a female donor with ankylosing spondylitis or in good health (not recorded which). Sequenced material: blood, either unsorted or a sorted T cell fraction (not recorded which). The CDR3 DNA follows: TGCAGTGCTAGCCTTAGGCCGAACTCAGATACGCAGTATTTT. Translation: CSASLRPNSDTQYF.